The present T cell receptor (beta chain) was sequenced within a study of CD8 T cells in ankylosing spondylitis (dated by TCRdb to about 2017). Regarding the complete study: The study set out to find disease-linked TCR variants by profiling T cell receptor beta repertoires in ankylosing spondylitis patients and healthy donors. Peripheral blood was sampled, and synovial fluid was additionally collected from ankylosing spondylitis patients. The full study cohort was made up of 25 ankylosing spondylitis patients and some 100 healthy donors.

TCRdb lists the instrument as Illumina HiSeq 2500. TCR beta libraries were prepared by quantitative 5'-RACE with molecular barcodes. Per the authors' processing: To identify disease-linked TCR variants, a new computational method was used, one built on a probabilistic model of VDJ rearrangement. Through fastp at Q25 and MiXCR, TCRdb rebuilt clones from the public reads, retaining in-frame beta chains. Entries are consolidated by CDR3 protein sequence, retaining the most common genes and DNA. The authors' filters were not applied to this entry. The sample has 230,000 or so distinct CDR3 sequences on record, 15% to 20% of them singletons. Over 25% of the sample goes to the ten largest clones. Summary of the overall study and its limitations: The disease-linked clones were reported to be significantly enriched in matched synovial fluid samples from ankylosing spondylitis patients. A TCR beta motif of about 8 highly homologous amino acid variants appeared characteristic of blood from ankylosing spondylitis patients. Some motif variants were previously reported in synovial fluid and blood of reactive arthritis patients, suggesting common disease-initiation mechanisms. The disease-linked clones showed a CD8+ phenotype and occurred at relatively low frequencies in peripheral blood.

In regard to this clonotype: The specificity of this receptor is unknown. No much larger clonotype is one base removed from it; base qualities were not supplied.

This clonotype was sampled from a male donor with ankylosing spondylitis or in good health (not recorded which). The specimen was blood, either unsorted or a sorted T cell fraction (not recorded which).

DNA sequence: TGCGCCAGCAGCCAAGCTCGGAGTAGAAACACCGGGGAGCTGTTTTTT. Its protein reads: CASSQARSRNTGELFF. The chain links TRBV4-3 with TRBJ2-2; a confident D gene designation cannot be given. The CDR1 and CDR2 encoded by the germline V gene are LGHNA and YSLEER. V loses 1 base of germline sequence and J loses 2 bases, and the interval between the two ends is 11 bases. The CDR3 covers 16 residues, taking in both the cysteine and the phenylalanine. Only the CDR3 DNA stays, 48 bases, in frame from base 1.